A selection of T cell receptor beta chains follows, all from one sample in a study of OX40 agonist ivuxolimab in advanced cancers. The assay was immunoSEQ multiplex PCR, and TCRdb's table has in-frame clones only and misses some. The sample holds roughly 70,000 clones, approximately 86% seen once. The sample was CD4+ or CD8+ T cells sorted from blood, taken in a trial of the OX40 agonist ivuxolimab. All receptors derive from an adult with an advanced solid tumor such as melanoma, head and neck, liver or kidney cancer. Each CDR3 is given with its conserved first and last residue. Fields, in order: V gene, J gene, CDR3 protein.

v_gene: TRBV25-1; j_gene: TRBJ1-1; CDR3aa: CASSGTWRRNTEAFF
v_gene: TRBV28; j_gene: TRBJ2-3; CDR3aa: CASSFVVTDTQYF
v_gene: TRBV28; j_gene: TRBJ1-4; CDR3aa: CASSYGVEEKLFF
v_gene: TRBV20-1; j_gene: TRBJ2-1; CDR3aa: CSARKLDEQFF
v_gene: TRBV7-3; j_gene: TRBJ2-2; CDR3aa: CASSSLARANTGELFF
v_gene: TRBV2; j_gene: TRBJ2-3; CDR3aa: CASRAVVDTQYF
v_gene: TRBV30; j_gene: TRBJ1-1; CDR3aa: CAWSRTDSEAFF
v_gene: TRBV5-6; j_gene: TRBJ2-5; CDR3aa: CASSYAGGSIKTQYF
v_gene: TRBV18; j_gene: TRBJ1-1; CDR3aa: CASSPNYGSNTEAFF
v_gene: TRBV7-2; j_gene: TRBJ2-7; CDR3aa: CASSPRSSGSYEQYF
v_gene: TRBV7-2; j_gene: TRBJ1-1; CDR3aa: CASSLGGVRGMNTEAFF
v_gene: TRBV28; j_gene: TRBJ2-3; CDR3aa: CASRLTSGDTQYF
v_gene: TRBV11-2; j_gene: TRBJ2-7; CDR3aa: CASSFNRVRVYEQYF
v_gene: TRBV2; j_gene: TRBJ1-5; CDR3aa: CASTTGDLNPQHF
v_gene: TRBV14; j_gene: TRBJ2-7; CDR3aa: CASSLLGTGLHEQYF
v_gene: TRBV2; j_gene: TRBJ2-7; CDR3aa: CASRGDRSSYEQYF
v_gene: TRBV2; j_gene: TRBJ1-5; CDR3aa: CASKKGASDQPQHF
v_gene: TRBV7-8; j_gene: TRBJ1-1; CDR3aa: CASSSYTTGGTEAFF
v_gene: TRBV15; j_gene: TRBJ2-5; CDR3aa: CATSRDRRGETQYF
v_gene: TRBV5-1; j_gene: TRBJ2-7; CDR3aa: CASSLVTRGSYEQYF
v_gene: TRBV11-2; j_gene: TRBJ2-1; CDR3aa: CASSSTNRGVEQFF
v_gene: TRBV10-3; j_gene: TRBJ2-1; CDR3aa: CAIRPVGYNEQFF
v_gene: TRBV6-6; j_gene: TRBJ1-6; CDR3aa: CASSVEGAINSPLHF
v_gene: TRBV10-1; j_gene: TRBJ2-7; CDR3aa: CASSEYRPGGYEQYF
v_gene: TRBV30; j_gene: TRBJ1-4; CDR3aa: CAWGPGNEKLFF